Here is one TCR beta chain with its context. Its antigen is undetermined. TCRdb ran MiXCR on the 5' RACE reads and lists one entry per CDR3 protein. The sample lists 15,000 or so distinct CDR3 sequences, about a fifth occurring once. This specimen belongs to a study of T-cell memory formation after mild COVID-19. Study observations and caveats: Later expanders leaned CD4+, whereas clones that contracted between day 15 and 85 were balanced CD4/CD8. The finding that pre-infection memory included some responding clones suggested that cross-reactive memory joined.

This TCR derives from a man between 18 and 35 years old who had mild COVID-19 (a few samples of this study predate the infection). Cell type and time point are not known. The sample consisted of PBMCs or a T cell subset sorted from them (not recorded which).

CDR3 sequence reads: CASSLDWGTGSYEQYF. The CDR3 DNA reads as TGTGCCAGCAGCTTAGATTGGGGGACGGGATCCTACGAGCAGTACTTC. The chain employs TRBV11-2 and TRBJ2-7; D assignment may be TRBD1 or TRBD2 (5 bases each). Trimming left V 0 bases short and J 1 base short, with 13 bases between. Germline V gene lookup returns CDR1 SGHAT and CDR2 FQNNGV. This CDR3 spans 16 amino acids.